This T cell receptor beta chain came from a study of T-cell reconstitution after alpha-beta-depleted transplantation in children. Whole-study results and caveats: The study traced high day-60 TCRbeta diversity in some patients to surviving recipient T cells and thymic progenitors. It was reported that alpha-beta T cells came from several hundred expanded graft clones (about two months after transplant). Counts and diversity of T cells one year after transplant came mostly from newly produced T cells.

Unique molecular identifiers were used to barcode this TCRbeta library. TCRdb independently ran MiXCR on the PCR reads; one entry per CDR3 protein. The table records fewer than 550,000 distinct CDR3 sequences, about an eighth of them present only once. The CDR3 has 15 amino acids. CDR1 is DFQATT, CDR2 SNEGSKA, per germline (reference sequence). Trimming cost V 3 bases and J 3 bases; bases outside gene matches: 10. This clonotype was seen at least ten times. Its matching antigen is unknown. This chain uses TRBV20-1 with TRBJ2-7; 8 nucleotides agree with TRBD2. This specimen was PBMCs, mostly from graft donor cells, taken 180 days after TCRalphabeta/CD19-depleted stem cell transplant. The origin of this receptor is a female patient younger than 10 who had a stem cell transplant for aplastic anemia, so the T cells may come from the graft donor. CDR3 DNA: TGCAGTGCTAGCCCCCCGGTAGCGGGAAACTACGAGCAGTACTTC. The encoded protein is CSASPPVAGNYEQYF.